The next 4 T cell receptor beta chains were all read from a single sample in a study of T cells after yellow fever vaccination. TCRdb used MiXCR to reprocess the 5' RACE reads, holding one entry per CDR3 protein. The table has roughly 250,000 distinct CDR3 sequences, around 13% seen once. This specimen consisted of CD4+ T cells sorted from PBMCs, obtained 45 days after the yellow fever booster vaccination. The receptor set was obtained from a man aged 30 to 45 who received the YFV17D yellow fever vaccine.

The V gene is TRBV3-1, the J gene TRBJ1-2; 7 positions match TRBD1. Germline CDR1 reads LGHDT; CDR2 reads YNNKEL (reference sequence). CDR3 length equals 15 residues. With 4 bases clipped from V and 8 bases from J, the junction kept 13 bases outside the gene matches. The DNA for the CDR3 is TGTGCCAGCAGCCCTCCGGGACAGTCATTTGGGGGCTACACCTTC. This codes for CASSPPGQSFGGYTF.

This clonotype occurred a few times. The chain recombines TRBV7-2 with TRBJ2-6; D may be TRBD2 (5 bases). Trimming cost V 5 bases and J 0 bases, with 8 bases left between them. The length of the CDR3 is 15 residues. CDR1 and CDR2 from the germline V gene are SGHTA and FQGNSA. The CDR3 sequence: CASSPGNSGANVLTF. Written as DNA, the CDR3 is TGTGCCAGCAGCCCCGGGAACTCTGGGGCCAACGTCCTGACTTTC.

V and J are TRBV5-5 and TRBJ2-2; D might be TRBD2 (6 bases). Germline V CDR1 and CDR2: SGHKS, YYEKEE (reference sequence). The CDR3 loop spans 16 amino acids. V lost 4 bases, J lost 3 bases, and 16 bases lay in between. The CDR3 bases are TGTGCCAGCAGCCTGAATAGCGGCCAGGACACCGGGGAGCTGTTTTTT. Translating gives CASSLNSGQDTGELFF.

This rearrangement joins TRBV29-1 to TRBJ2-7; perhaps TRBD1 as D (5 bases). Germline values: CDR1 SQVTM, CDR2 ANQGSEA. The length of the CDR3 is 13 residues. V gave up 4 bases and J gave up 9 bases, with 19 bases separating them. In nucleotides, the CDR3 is TGCAGCGTTGTGAGGCAGGGTAATCTAGGGCAGTACTTC. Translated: CSVVRQGNLGQYF.